A selection of T cell receptor beta chains follows, all from one sample in a study of chemoradiotherapy in HPV16-positive cancers. The method was immunoSEQ multiplex PCR; TCRdb's version includes in-frame clones alone and lacks a portion of them. Of roughly 15,000 clones in the sample, about nine tenths were seen once. The specimen comprised tumor tissue, sampled from a patient who underwent chemoradiotherapy. The receptors were gathered from a human donor with HPV-associated anogenital cancer. Both conserved end residues are part of each CDR3. The order of the fields is clone size, D gene, CDR3 length, V gene, J gene, CDR3 protein, CDR3 DNA. D genes are given only for firm matches. Clone size is stated in some rows and not others, as once, few, many or a class when expanded.

>.|.|15|TRBV2|TRBJ2-7
CASNPPGGTSYEQYF
TGTGCCAGCAACCCCCCCGGCGGGACGTCCTACGAGCAGTACTTC
>.|.|13|TRBV19|TRBJ1-2
CASSQRQPYGYTF
TGTGCCAGTAGCCAGAGACAGCCCTATGGCTACACCTTC
>.|.|14|TRBV12-5|TRBJ1-1
CASGSIRGGTEAFF
TGTGCTAGTGGTTCGATCCGAGGAGGCACTGAAGCTTTCTTT
>.|.|13|TRBV4-2|TRBJ1-1
CASSQDGNTEAFF
TGTGCCAGCAGCCAAGATGGGAACACTGAAGCTTTCTTT
>.|.|14|TRBV6-5|TRBJ2-1
CASSYFTGSNEQFF
TGTGCCAGCAGTTACTTTACAGGGAGCAATGAGCAGTTCTTC
>.|.|12|TRBV19|TRBJ1-1
CATVVRGTEAFF
TGTGCCACTGTAGTAAGGGGCACTGAAGCTTTCTTT
>.|TRBD2|13|TRBV27|TRBJ2-1
CASSFLAGVEQFF
TGTGCCAGCAGTTTCCTAGCGGGAGTAGAGCAGTTCTTC
>.|TRBD1|18|TRBV18|TRBJ1-3
CASSPTGQGESSGNTIYF
TGTGCCAGCTCACCCACGGGACAGGGGGAGAGCTCTGGAAACACCATATATTTT
>.|.|14|TRBV2|TRBJ1-1
CASSSQGVETEAFF
TGTGCCAGCAGTAGTCAGGGAGTAGAGACTGAAGCTTTCTTT
>once|.|14|TRBV5-4|TRBJ2-5
CASSLKADTETQYF
TGTGCCAGCAGCTTGAAGGCGGACACAGAGACCCAGTACTTC
>.|.|14|TRBV28|TRBJ1-2
CASRDTKVGYGYTF
TGTGCCAGCAGGGACACCAAGGTCGGCTATGGCTACACCTTC
>.|TRBD1|13|TRBV13|TRBJ2-3
CASSYDREDTQYF
TGTGCCAGCAGCTACGACAGGGAAGATACGCAGTATTTT
>once|.|14|TRBV21-1|TRBJ2-7
CASIAGGRRYEQYF
TGTGCCAGCATAGCGGGAGGAAGACGCTACGAGCAGTACTTC
>.|TRBD2|14|TRBV25-1|TRBJ2-2
CASSASGTVGELFF
TGTGCCAGCAGTGCGAGCGGGACTGTCGGGGAGCTGTTTTTT
>.|.|13|TRBV2|TRBJ1-1
CASSERGNTEAFF
TGTGCCAGCAGTGAAAGGGGGAACACTGAAGCTTTCTTT
>.|TRBD2|16|TRBV11-3|TRBJ2-1
CASSLGSGAAYNEQFF
TGTGCCAGCAGCTTAGGTAGCGGGGCCGCCTACAATGAGCAGTTCTTC
>once|.|16|TRBV5-8|TRBJ2-3
CASSLGRTPSTDTQYF
TGTGCCAGCAGCTTGGGGAGGACACCTAGCACAGATACGCAGTATTTT
>.|.|15|TRBV7-9|TRBJ2-6
CASSPQGSGANVLTF
TGTGCCAGCAGCCCGCAGGGCTCTGGGGCCAACGTCCTGACTTTC
>.|TRBD1|16|TRBV6-4|TRBJ1-3
CASSDPGTGVGNTIYF
TGTGCCAGCAGTGACCCCGGGACAGGGGTTGGAAACACCATATATTTT
>.|.|14|TRBV30|TRBJ2-2
CAWRRMAITGELFF
TGTGCCTGGAGAAGGATGGCGATCACCGGGGAGCTGTTTTTT
>.|TRBD1|13|TRBV2|TRBJ1-1
CAGGTGPNTEAFF
TGTGCCGGAGGGACAGGGCCGAACACTGAAGCTTTCTTT
>.|TRBD1|15|TRBV6-6|TRBJ2-5
CASIRDRWGQETQYF
TGTGCCAGCATCCGGGACAGGTGGGGGCAAGAGACCCAGTACTTC
>.|TRBD2|16|TRBV7-8|TRBJ2-1
CASSLDETSNFNEQFF
TGTGCCAGCAGCTTAGATGAGACTAGCAATTTCAATGAGCAGTTCTTC
>once|TRBD2|16|TRBV4-1|TRBJ2-1
CASSQKLAGLYNEQFF
TGCGCCAGCAGCCAAAAACTAGCGGGACTATACAATGAGCAGTTCTTC
>.|.|14|TRBV11-2|TRBJ1-5
CASSLGTGGQPQHF
TGTGCCAGCAGCTTAGGAACGGGAGGGCAGCCCCAGCATTTT
>.|TRBD1|13|TRBV10-2|TRBJ1-4
CASSATGGEKLFF
TGCGCCAGCAGTGCTACAGGGGGCGAAAAACTGTTTTTT